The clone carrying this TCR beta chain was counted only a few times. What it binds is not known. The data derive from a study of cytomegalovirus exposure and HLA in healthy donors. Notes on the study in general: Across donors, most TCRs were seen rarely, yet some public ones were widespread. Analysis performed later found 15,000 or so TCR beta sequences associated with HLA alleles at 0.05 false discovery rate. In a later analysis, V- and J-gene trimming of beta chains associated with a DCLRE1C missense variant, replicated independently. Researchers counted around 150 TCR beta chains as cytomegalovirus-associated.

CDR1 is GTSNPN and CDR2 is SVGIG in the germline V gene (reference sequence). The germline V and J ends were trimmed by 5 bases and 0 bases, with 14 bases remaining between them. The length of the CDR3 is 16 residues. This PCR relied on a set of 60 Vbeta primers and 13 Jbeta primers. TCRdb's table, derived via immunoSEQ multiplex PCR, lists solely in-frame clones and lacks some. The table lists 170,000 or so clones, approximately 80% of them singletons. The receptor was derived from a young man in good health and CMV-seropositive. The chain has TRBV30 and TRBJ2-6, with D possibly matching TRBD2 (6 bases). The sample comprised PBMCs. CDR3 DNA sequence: TGTGCCTGGGCGGGGCTAGCCTACTCTGGGGCCAACGTCCTGACTTTC. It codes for CAWAGLAYSGANVLTF.